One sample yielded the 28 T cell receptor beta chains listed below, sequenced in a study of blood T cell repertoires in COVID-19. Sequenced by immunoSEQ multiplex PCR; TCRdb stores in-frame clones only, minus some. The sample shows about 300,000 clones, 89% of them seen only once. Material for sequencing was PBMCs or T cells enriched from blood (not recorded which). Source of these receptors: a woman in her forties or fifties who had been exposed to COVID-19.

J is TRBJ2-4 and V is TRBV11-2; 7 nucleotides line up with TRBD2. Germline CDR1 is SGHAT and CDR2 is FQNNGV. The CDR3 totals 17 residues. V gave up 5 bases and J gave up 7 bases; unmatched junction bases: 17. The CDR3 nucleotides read TGTGCCAGCAGCCCCATACGGACTAGAGCCAACCGGAACATTCAGTACTTC. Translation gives CASSPIRTRANRNIQYF.

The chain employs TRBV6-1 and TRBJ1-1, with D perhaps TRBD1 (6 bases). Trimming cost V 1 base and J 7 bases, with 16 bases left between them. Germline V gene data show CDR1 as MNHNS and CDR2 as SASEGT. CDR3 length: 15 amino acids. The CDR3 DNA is TGTGCCAGCAGTGAAGAAGATAGGTCAGGGGATGAAGCTTTCTTT. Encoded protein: CASSEEDRSGDEAFF.

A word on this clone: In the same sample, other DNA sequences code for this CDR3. The CDR3 DNA sequence: TGCGCCAGCAGCCGGGACAGGGGAACCTACGAGCAGTACTTC. Its translation: CASSRDRGTYEQYF. The rearrangement joins TRBV5-1 to TRBJ2-7; 10 bases align to TRBD1. The CDR3 totals 14 residues. Germline CDR1 and CDR2: SGHRS and YFSETQ. Trimming took 4 bases from V and 2 from J; bases not matched to a gene: 3.

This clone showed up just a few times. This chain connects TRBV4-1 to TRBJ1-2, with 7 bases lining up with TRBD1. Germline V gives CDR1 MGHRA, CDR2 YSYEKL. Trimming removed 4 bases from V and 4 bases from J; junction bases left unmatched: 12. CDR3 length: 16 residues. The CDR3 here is CASSLPAGGGTYGYTF. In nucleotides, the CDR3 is TGCGCCAGCAGCCTGCCCGCCGGAGGGGGCACCTATGGCTACACCTTC.

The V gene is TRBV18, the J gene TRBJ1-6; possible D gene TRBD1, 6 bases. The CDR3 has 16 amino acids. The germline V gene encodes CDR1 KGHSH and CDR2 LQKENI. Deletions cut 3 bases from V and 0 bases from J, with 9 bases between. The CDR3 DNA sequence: TGTGCCAGCTCACCGCAGGGGAGCTCCTATAATTCACCCCTCCACTTT. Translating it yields CASSPQGSSYNSPLHF.

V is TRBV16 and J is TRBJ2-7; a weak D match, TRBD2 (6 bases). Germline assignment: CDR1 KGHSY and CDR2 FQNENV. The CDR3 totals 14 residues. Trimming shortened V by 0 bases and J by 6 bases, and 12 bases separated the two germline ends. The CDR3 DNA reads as TGTGCCAGCAGCCAATCGAGAACCGGGAGCGAGCAGTACTTC. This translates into CASSQSRTGSEQYF.

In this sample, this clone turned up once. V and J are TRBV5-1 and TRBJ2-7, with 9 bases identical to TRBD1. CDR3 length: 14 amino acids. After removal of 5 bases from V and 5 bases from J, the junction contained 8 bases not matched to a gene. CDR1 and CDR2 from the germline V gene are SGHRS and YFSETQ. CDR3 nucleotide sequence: TGCGCCAGCAGTCTGGACAGGGGTGGCAACGAGCAGTACTTC. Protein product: CASSLDRGGNEQYF.

The chain's CDR3 is CASSPLGTGSDTEAFF. CDR3 sequence (DNA): TGTGCCAGCAGCCCCCTCGGAACAGGGTCGGACACTGAAGCTTTCTTT. This chain joins TRBV4-2 and TRBJ1-1, with D tentatively TRBD1 (6 bases). V was trimmed by 4 bases and J by 3 bases, leaving 18 bases between them. CDR3 length: 16 residues. Germline lookup yields CDR1 LGHNA and CDR2 YNFKEQ.

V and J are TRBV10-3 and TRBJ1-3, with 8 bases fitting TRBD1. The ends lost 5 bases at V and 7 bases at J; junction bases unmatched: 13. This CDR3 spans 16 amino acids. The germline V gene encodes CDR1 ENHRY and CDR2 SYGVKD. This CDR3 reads CAISPRTGTIGNTIYF. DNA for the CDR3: TGTGCCATCAGTCCCCGGACAGGGACCATCGGGAACACCATATATTTT.

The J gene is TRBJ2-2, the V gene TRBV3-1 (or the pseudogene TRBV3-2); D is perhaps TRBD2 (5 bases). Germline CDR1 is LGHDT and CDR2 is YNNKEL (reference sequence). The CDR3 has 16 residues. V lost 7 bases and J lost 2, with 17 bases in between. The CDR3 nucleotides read TGTGCCAGCACCTTAAGAGGGTCCAGAAACACCGGGGAGCTGTTTTTT. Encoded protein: CASTLRGSRNTGELFF.

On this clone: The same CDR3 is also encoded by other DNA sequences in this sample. The DNA for the CDR3 is TGTGCCAGCAGCTTGCCGGGTTATGGCTACACCTTC. This gives the protein CASSLPGYGYTF. The chain employs TRBV5-6 and TRBJ1-2, with D uncertain. CDR1 and CDR2 from the germline V gene are SGHDT and YYEEEE. The CDR3 runs to 12 residues. V lost 1 base and J lost 5, with 6 bases in between.

Here the CDR3 reads CASSLAHGGGTTDTQYF. DNA for the CDR3: TGTGCCAGCAGCTTAGCCCACGGCGGGGGTACCACAGATACGCAGTATTTT. The chain carries TRBV7-6 and TRBJ2-3; 7 bases fit TRBD2. Germline V CDR1 and CDR2: SGHVS, FNYEAQ. V shed 0 bases, J shed 2 bases, and the junction held 8 bases outside the gene matches. CDR3 length: 17 amino acids.

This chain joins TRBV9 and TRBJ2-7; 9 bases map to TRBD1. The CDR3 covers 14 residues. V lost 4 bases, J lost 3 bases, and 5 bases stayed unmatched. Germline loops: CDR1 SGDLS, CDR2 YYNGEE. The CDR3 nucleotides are TGTGCCAGCAGCCCCGGGACAGGGAACTACGAGCAGTACTTC. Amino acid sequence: CASSPGTGNYEQYF.

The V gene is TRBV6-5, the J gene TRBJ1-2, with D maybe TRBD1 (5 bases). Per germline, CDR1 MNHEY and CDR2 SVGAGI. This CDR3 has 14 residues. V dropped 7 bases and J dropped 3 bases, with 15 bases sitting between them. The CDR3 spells CASTPAQGYYGYTF. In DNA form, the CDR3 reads TGTGCCAGCACCCCAGCGCAGGGCTACTATGGCTACACCTTC.

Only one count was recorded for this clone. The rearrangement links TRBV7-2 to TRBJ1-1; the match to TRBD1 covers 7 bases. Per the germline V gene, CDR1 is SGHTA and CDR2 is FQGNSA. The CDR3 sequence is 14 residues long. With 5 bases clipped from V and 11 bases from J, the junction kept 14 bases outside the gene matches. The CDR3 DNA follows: TGTGCCAGCAGCCCAACTAACAGGGGCTGGGGGGCTTTCTTT. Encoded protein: CASSPTNRGWGAFF.

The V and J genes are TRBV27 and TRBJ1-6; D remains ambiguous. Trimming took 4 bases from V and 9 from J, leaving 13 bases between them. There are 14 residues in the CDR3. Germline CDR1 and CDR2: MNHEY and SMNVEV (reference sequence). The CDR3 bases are TGTGCCAGCAGTTCCGGGAGACGGGTTTCACCCCTCCACTTT. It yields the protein CASSSGRRVSPLHF.

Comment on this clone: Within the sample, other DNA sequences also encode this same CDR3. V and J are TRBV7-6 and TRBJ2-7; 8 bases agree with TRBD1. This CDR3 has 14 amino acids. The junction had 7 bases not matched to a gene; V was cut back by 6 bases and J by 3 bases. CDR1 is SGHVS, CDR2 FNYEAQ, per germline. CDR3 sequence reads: CASSLDDRGYEQYF. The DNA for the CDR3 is TGTGCCAGCAGTCTAGACGACAGGGGCTACGAGCAGTACTTC.

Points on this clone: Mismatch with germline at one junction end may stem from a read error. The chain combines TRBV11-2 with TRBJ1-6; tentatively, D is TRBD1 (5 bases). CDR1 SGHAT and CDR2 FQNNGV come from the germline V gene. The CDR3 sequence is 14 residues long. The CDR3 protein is CASSLGQYNSPLHF. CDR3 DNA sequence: TGTGCCAGCAGCTTAGGACAGTATAATTCGCCCCTCCACTTT.

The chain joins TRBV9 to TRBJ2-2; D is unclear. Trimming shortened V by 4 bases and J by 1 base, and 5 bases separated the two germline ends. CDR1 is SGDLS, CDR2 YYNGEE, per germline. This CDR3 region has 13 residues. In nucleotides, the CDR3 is TGTGCCAGCAGCCCCTGGAACACCGGGGAGCTGTTTTTT. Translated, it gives CASSPWNTGELFF.

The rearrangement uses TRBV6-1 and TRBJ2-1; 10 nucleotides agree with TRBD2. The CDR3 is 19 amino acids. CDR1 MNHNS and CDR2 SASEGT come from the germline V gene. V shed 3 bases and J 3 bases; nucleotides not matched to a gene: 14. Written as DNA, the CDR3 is TGTGCCAGCAGTGACGGGTTAGCGGGGGGCCCTCTTTTCTACAATGAGCAGTTCTTC. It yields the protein CASSDGLAGGPLFYNEQFF.

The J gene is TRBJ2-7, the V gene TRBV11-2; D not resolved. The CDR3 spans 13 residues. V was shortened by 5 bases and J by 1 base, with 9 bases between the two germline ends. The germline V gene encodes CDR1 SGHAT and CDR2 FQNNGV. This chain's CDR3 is CASSPLSSYEQYF. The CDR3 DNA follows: TGTGCCAGCAGCCCCTTGAGTTCCTACGAGCAGTACTTC.

The CDR3 nucleotides are TGCGCCAGCAGCTTGATAGGGGGCCCGCGCACAGATACGCAGTATTTT. Its translation is CASSLIGGPRTDTQYF. The chain employs TRBV5-1 and TRBJ2-3; 7 bases are a match to TRBD1. Germline trimming cut 1 base from V and 1 base from J; bases unmatched to any gene: 6. This CDR3 contains 16 residues. From germline, CDR1 is SGHRS and CDR2 YFSETQ.

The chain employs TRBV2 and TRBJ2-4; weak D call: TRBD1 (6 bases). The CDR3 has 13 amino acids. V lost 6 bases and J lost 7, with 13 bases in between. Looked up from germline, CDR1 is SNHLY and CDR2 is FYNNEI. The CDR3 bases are TGTGCCAGCAGACCTACAGGGTACAACATTCAGTACTTC. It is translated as CASRPTGYNIQYF.

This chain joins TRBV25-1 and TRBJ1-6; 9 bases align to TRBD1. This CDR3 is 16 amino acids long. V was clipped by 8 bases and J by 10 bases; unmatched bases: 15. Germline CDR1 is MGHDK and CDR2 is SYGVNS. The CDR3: CASGAPGQGFSSPLHF. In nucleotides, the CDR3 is TGTGCCAGCGGGGCACCGGGACAGGGTTTCTCATCACCCCTCCACTTT. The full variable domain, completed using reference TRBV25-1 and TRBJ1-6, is EADIYQTPRYLVIGTGKKITLECSQTMGHDKMYWYQQDPGMELHLIHYSYGVNSTEKGDLSSESTVSRIRTEHFPLTLESARPSHTSQYLCASGAPGQGFSSPLHFGNGTRLTVT.

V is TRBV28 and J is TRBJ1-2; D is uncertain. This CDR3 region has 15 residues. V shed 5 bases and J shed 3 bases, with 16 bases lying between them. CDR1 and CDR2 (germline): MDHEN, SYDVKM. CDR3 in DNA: TGTGCCAGCAGTCCCCCACGGGAAAGGGACTATGGCTACACCTTC. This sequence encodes CASSPPRERDYGYTF.

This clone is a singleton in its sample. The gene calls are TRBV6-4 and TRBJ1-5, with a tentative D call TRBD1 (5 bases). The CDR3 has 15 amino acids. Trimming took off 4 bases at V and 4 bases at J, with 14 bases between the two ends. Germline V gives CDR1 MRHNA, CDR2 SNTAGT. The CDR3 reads CASSAQAGRNQPQHF. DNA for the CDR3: TGTGCCAGCAGTGCCCAGGCAGGGAGGAATCAGCCCCAGCATTTT.

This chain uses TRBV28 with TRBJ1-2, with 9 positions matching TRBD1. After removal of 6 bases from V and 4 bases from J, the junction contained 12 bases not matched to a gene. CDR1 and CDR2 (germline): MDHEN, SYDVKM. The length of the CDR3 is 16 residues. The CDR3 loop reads CASSPAGQGFAYGYTF. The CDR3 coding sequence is TGTGCCAGCAGCCCCGCGGGACAGGGTTTCGCCTATGGCTACACCTTC.

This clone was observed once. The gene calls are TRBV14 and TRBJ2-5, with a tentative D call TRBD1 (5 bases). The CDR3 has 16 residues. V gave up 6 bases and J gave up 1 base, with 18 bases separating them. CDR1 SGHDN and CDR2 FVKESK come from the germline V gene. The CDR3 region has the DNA TGTGCCAGCAGTCGCGAAACGACAGAAAGCCAAGAGACCCAGTACTTC. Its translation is CASSRETTESQETQYF.